The 17 T cell receptor beta chains below come from one sample, sequenced in a study of blood T cell repertoires in COVID-19. Libraries were prepared by immunoSEQ multiplex PCR; TCRdb keeps only in-frame clonotypes and omits some of them. Found here are about 300,000 clones, approximately 90% of them singletons; the top ten hold approximately 6.8%. The sequenced material came from peripheral blood. Receptor source: a woman in her 30s with COVID-19, enrolled during active disease.

This clone is a singleton in its sample. The chain links TRBV5-6 to TRBJ2-5; D is uncertain. Per germline, CDR1 SGHDT and CDR2 YYEEEE. CDR3 length equals 13 residues. The germline V and J ends were trimmed by 0 bases and 5 bases, with 8 bases remaining between them. Written as DNA, the CDR3 is TGTGCCAGCAGCTTGGGAGTTTGGGAGACCCAGTACTTC. Translated: CASSLGVWETQYF.

The chain recombines TRBV19 with TRBJ2-3; D ambiguous. The V gene's germline CDR1 is LNHDA and CDR2 SQIVND (reference sequence). V gave up 2 bases and J gave up 1 base, with 7 bases separating them. CDR3 size: 14 residues. DNA for the CDR3: TGTGCCAGTAGTATAAGCCAGGGCACAGATACGCAGTATTTT. Translation gives CASSISQGTDTQYF.

This clone was picked up one time. The J gene is TRBJ1-3, the V gene TRBV30; D remains unclear. V was pared by 1 base and J by 0 bases, with 7 bases between. The CDR3 runs to 14 residues. Germline CDR1 GTSNPN, CDR2 SVGIG (reference sequence). CDR3 loop: CAWSAGSSGNTIYF. As DNA, the CDR3 is TGTGCCTGGAGTGCGGGGAGCTCTGGAAACACCATATATTTT.

CDR3 coding DNA: TGTGCGCGGGGAGACCCGACCTACGAGCAGTACTTC. It is translated as CARGDPTYEQYF. The chain recombines TRBV2 with TRBJ2-7, with D maybe TRBD2 (6 bases). This CDR3 has 12 amino acids. CDR1 SNHLY and CDR2 FYNNEI come from the germline V gene. Full variable domain (outside the CDR3, taken from reference TRBV2 and TRBJ2-7): EPEVTQTPSHQVTQMGQEVILRCVPISNHLYFYWYRQILGQKVEFLVSFYNNEISEKSEIFDDQFSVERPDGSNFTLKIRSTKLEDSAMYFCARGDPTYEQYFGPGTRLTVT.

The rearrangement uses TRBV6-2 or TRBV6-3 and TRBJ2-5; 12 nucleotides match TRBD2. This CDR3 comprises 16 residues. Germline V lookup: CDR1 MNHEY, CDR2 SVGEGT. Germline trimming cut 4 bases from V and 1 base from J; bases unmatched to any gene: 4. For the CDR3, the DNA is TGTGCCAGCAGTTCCTCGACTAGCGGGGGCCAAGAGACCCAGTACTTC. Translating gives CASSSSTSGGQETQYF.

This sequence joins TRBV5-1 and TRBJ1-2; tentatively, D is TRBD1 (5 bases). CDR1 and CDR2 from the germline V gene are SGHRS and YFSETQ. The CDR3 spans 13 residues. Trimming removed 3 bases from V and 4 bases from J, with 10 bases in between. CDR3 protein: CASSSDSSYGYTF. The CDR3 nucleotides read TGCGCCAGCAGCTCCGACAGCTCCTATGGCTACACCTTC.

V is TRBV5-6 and J is TRBJ2-7; D is uncertain. The CDR3 has 13 residues. Per the germline V gene, CDR1 is SGHDT and CDR2 is YYEEEE. V shed 0 bases and J shed 2 bases, with 6 bases lying between them. CDR3 bases: TGTGCCAGCAGCTTGGTCCAGACCTACGAGCAGTACTTC. Protein sequence: CASSLVQTYEQYF. Together with reference TRBV5-6 and TRBJ2-7, the CDR3 gives the full variable domain: DAGVTQSPTHLIKTRGQQVTLRCSPKSGHDTVSWYQQALGQGPQFIFQYYEEEERQRGNFPDRFSGHQFPNYSSELNVNALLLGDSALYLCASSLVQTYEQYFGPGTRLTVT.

The V and J genes are TRBV5-6 and TRBJ2-3; 7 positions match TRBD2. This CDR3 contains 15 residues. The trim removed 0 bases at V and 4 bases at J, leaving 5 bases unmatched. Germline V lookup: CDR1 SGHDT, CDR2 YYEEEE. The CDR3 DNA sequence: TGTGCCAGCAGCTTGGGGACTAGGTGGGCAGATACGCAGTATTTT. Translated: CASSLGTRWADTQYF.

The chain uses TRBV5-1 and TRBJ1-2; the match to TRBD1 covers 11 bases. Germline V CDR1 and CDR2: SGHRS, YFSETQ. This CDR3 has 15 amino acids. V shed 4 bases, J shed 4 bases, and the junction held 6 bases outside the gene matches. The CDR3 DNA reads as TGCGCCAGCAGCCCCCGGACAGGGGGCGGCTATGGCTACACCTTC. Translation: CASSPRTGGGYGYTF.

This sequence joins TRBV9 and TRBJ1-1, with D unresolved. V was pared by 4 bases and J by 10 bases, with 14 bases between. The CDR3 is 12 amino acids. Germline V CDR1 and CDR2: SGDLS, YYNGEE. CDR3 in amino acids: CASSLGGGVAFF. In DNA form, the CDR3 reads TGTGCCAGCAGCCTAGGAGGTGGCGTAGCTTTCTTT.

This sequence joins TRBV4-2 and TRBJ2-1; 12 bases match TRBD2. V trimming: 1 base; J trimming: 9 bases; junction bases outside the gene matches: 10. Germline V lookup: CDR1 LGHNA, CDR2 YNFKEQ. The CDR3 totals 17 residues. This CDR3 reads CASSQVSLAGGPGEQFF. The CDR3 DNA sequence: TGTGCCAGCAGCCAAGTGTCGCTAGCGGGAGGGCCAGGTGAGCAGTTCTTC.

V gene TRBV29-1 combines with J gene TRBJ2-3; tentative D call: TRBD2 (6 bases). The CDR3 contains 15 residues. V was clipped by 4 bases and J by 2 bases, with 16 bases between them. From germline, CDR1 is SQVTM and CDR2 ANQGSEA. The CDR3 region is CSVAGGRGATDTQYF. The CDR3 DNA sequence: TGCAGCGTTGCTGGAGGGCGTGGAGCCACAGATACGCAGTATTTT.

The chain has TRBV4-3 and TRBJ2-3, with 11 positions matching TRBD2. Germline V gene lookup returns CDR1 LGHNA and CDR2 YSLEER. V shed 1 base, J shed 5 bases, and the junction held 8 bases outside the gene matches. The CDR3 length is 17 residues. This chain's CDR3 is CASSQGQTSGIVDTQYF. CDR3 bases: TGCGCCAGCAGCCAAGGCCAGACTAGCGGGATAGTAGATACGCAGTATTTT.

In nucleotides, the CDR3 is TGTGCCAGCAGCGTAGAGTCAGTGAACACTGAAGCTTTCTTT. Protein: CASSVESVNTEAFF. V is TRBV9 and J is TRBJ1-1; no reliable D call. V was shortened by 0 bases and J by 0 bases, with 6 bases between the two germline ends. The CDR3 runs to 14 residues. Germline V gene lookup returns CDR1 SGDLS and CDR2 YYNGEE.

This clone was observed a single time. Within the sample, other DNA sequences also encode this same CDR3. This chain uses TRBV5-4 with TRBJ2-7, with TRBD1 matching over 8 bases. The CDR3 sequence is 14 residues long. Germline V gene sequence: CDR1 SGHNT, CDR2 YYREEE (reference sequence). Losses at the gene ends were 7 bases for V and 2 bases for J; bases not matched to a gene: 8. The CDR3 DNA is TGTGCCAGCTCGCTGGGGACAGGACCCTACGAGCAGTACTTC. Protein: CASSLGTGPYEQYF.

This clone was counted a single time. The chain recombines TRBV30 with TRBJ2-3; D is possibly TRBD1 (5 bases). The V gene's germline CDR1 is GTSNPN and CDR2 SVGIG (reference sequence). V lost 2 bases and J 2 bases, leaving 17 bases between the germline ends. The length of the CDR3 is 16 residues. The DNA for the CDR3 is TGTGCCTGGAGTCCCCCGTCGGCACAGGACACAGATACGCAGTATTTT. Encoded protein: CAWSPPSAQDTDTQYF.

The rearrangement links TRBV5-5 to TRBJ2-6; D is perhaps TRBD1 (5 bases). The CDR3 is 15 residues long. Trimming took off 4 bases at V and 0 bases at J, with 8 bases between the two ends. Per germline, CDR1 SGHKS and CDR2 YYEKEE (reference sequence). The CDR3 spells CASSPQGSGANVLTF. The DNA of the CDR3 is TGTGCCAGCAGCCCTCAGGGCTCTGGGGCCAACGTCCTGACTTTC.